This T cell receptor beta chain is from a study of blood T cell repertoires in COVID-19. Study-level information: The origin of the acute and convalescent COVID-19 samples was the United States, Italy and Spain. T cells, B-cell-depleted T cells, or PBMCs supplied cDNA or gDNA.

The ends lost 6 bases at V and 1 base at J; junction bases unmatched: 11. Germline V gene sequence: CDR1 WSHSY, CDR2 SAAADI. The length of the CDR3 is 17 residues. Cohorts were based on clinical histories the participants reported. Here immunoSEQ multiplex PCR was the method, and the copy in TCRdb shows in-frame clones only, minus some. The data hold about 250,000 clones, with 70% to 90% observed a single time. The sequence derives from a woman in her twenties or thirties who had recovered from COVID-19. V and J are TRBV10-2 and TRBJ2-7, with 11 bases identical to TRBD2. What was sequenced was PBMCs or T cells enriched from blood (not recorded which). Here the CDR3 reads CASRVGWTSGPSYEQYF. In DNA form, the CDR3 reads TGCGCCAGCAGGGTCGGATGGACTAGCGGGCCTTCCTACGAGCAGTACTTC.